Detailed here is one TCR beta chain. This record comes from a study of blood T cell repertoires in COVID-19. Overall study context: T cells, B-cell-depleted T cells, or PBMCs provided the cDNA or gDNA that served as material.

Some clones are missing from TCRdb's copy, which holds only in-frame ones; the method was immunoSEQ multiplex PCR. This table holds under 150,000 clones, around 83% found once. This CDR3 contains 15 residues. V gave up 2 bases and J gave up 5 bases; unmatched junction bases: 10. The specimen was peripheral blood. This chain connects TRBV5-7 to TRBJ2-7; 7 bases agree with TRBD1. TRBV5-7 is designated an ORF whose function remains uncertain. This TCR derives from a middle-aged man with active or convalescent COVID-19. The DNA of the CDR3 is TGTGCCAGCAGCTTCCCAACACAAACAGGGGACGAGCAGTACTTC. This gives the protein CASSFPTQTGDEQYF.